This T cell receptor (beta chain) stems from a study of cytomegalovirus exposure and HLA in healthy donors. Germline V lookup: CDR1 SNHLY, CDR2 FYNNEI. The CDR3 is 13 amino acids. V was pared by 9 bases and J by 2 bases, with 8 bases between. The PCR was carried out with 60 Vbeta primers and 13 Jbeta primers. Data came from immunoSEQ multiplex PCR; TCRdb stores just in-frame clones and leaves some out. The sample consists of just under 95,000 clones, roughly 80% of them appearing once. The sample was PBMCs. This clonotype originated in a girl aged 2 to 10 in good health and CMV-seropositive. The chain recombines TRBV2 with TRBJ2-6; no reliable D call. CDR3 region: CASVRAGANVLTF. CDR3 DNA: TGTGCCAGTGTAAGAGCTGGGGCCAACGTCCTGACTTTC.